These T cell receptor beta chains were read from a single sample in a study of cytomegalovirus exposure and HLA in healthy donors. Assay used: immunoSEQ multiplex PCR; TCRdb lists only in-frame clones, some missing. The sample holds about 93,000 clones, over 70% seen once. Material: PBMCs. These receptors all come from a boy aged 5-17 years in good health and CMV-seronegative. CDR3s include the opening cysteine and the closing phenylalanine or tryptophan. D genes are given only for firm matches. Clone size is not always given. Where it is, it says once, few, many or a class for expanded clones.

v_call: TRBV9; d_call: -; j_call: TRBJ1-2; clone_size: -; cdr3_nt: TGTGCCAGCAGCGACCTAGGGGCGGCAAGGGGCTACACCTTC; cdr3_aa: CASSDLGAARGYTF
v_call: TRBV7-2; d_call: TRBD2; j_call: TRBJ2-7; clone_size: -; cdr3_nt: TGTGCCAGCAGCTCAGGGGGACTAGCGGGATCATTCTACGAGCAGTACTTC; cdr3_aa: CASSSGGLAGSFYEQYF
v_call: TRBV25-1; d_call: -; j_call: TRBJ1-1; clone_size: few; cdr3_nt: TGTGCCGCCGGGAACACTGAAGCTTTCTTT; cdr3_aa: CAAGNTEAFF
v_call: TRBV28; d_call: TRBD1; j_call: TRBJ1-5; clone_size: -; cdr3_nt: TGTGCCAGCACCCCGGCGACAGGGAGAAATCAGCCCCAGCATTTT; cdr3_aa: CASTPATGRNQPQHF
v_call: TRBV29-1; d_call: -; j_call: TRBJ2-1; clone_size: -; cdr3_nt: TGCAGCGTTGCGGGACACCCAGACCGAAATGAGCAGTTCTTC; cdr3_aa: CSVAGHPDRNEQFF
v_call: TRBV9; d_call: -; j_call: TRBJ2-3; clone_size: -; cdr3_nt: TGTGCCAGCAGCGTTTACGGGGGTAGCACAGATACGCAGTATTTT; cdr3_aa: CASSVYGGSTDTQYF
v_call: TRBV6-5; d_call: -; j_call: TRBJ2-7; clone_size: -; cdr3_nt: TGTGCCAGCAGTTACTCGGGCGTCTACGAGCAGTACTTC; cdr3_aa: CASSYSGVYEQYF
v_call: TRBV5-1; d_call: TRBD1; j_call: TRBJ2-7; clone_size: -; cdr3_nt: TGCGCCAGCAGCGTGACAGGGGAGTTGTACGAGCAGTACTTC; cdr3_aa: CASSVTGELYEQYF
v_call: TRBV28; d_call: -; j_call: TRBJ2-4; clone_size: -; cdr3_nt: TGTGCCAGCAGGAAGAGGCTAGCCAAAAACATTCAGTACTTC; cdr3_aa: CASRKRLAKNIQYF
v_call: TRBV30; d_call: TRBD1; j_call: TRBJ2-1; clone_size: -; cdr3_nt: TGTGCCTGGGGATTGGGACAGTCCTACAATGAGCAGTTCTTC; cdr3_aa: CAWGLGQSYNEQFF
v_call: TRBV9; d_call: -; j_call: TRBJ1-1; clone_size: few; cdr3_nt: TGTGCCAGCAGCGGGTCCCCTACAGGTAACACTGAAGCTTTCTTT; cdr3_aa: CASSGSPTGNTEAFF
v_call: TRBV7-8; d_call: -; j_call: TRBJ2-1; clone_size: -; cdr3_nt: TGTGCCAGCAGCTTAGCGCGCGGTAATTCCAATGAGCAGTTCTTC; cdr3_aa: CASSLARGNSNEQFF
v_call: TRBV4-3; d_call: TRBD1; j_call: TRBJ1-5; clone_size: -; cdr3_nt: TGCGCCAGCAGCCAAGATAGACAGGGAGGTAATCAGCCCCAGCATTTT; cdr3_aa: CASSQDRQGGNQPQHF
v_call: TRBV30; d_call: -; j_call: TRBJ1-2; clone_size: few; cdr3_nt: TGTGCCTGGGAAGAAACAAGATCTGTCTATGGCTACACCTTC; cdr3_aa: CAWEETRSVYGYTF
v_call: TRBV9; d_call: TRBD2; j_call: TRBJ2-5; clone_size: -; cdr3_nt: TGTGCCAGCAGCAGACCTAGCGGGGGGATAGAGACCCAGTACTTC; cdr3_aa: CASSRPSGGIETQYF
v_call: TRBV15; d_call: TRBD1; j_call: TRBJ1-1; clone_size: -; cdr3_nt: TGTGCCACCAGCAGATCGGACAGGGCCACTGAAGCTTTCTTT; cdr3_aa: CATSRSDRATEAFF
v_call: TRBV29-1; d_call: TRBD1; j_call: TRBJ1-3; clone_size: -; cdr3_nt: TGCAGCGCGGACAGGGTCGAACGAAACACCATATATTTT; cdr3_aa: CSADRVERNTIYF
v_call: TRBV29-1; d_call: TRBD1; j_call: TRBJ1-2; clone_size: -; cdr3_nt: TGCAGCGTCCTACAGGGGGCGGGAGGCTACACCTTC; cdr3_aa: CSVLQGAGGYTF
v_call: TRBV4-3; d_call: TRBD2; j_call: TRBJ2-7; clone_size: few; cdr3_nt: TGCGCCAGCAGCCAAGATGGCGGGAGCTCCTACGAGCAGTACTTC; cdr3_aa: CASSQDGGSSYEQYF
v_call: TRBV10-2; d_call: TRBD1; j_call: TRBJ1-6; clone_size: -; cdr3_nt: TGCGCCAGCAGTGAAAGGGACAGCAATTCACCCCTCCACTTT; cdr3_aa: CASSERDSNSPLHF
v_call: TRBV7-9; d_call: -; j_call: TRBJ1-1; clone_size: many; cdr3_nt: TGTGCCAGCAGGGATCCGCGTGGGCTGAACACTGAAGCTTTCTTT; cdr3_aa: CASRDPRGLNTEAFF
v_call: TRBV27; d_call: -; j_call: TRBJ2-1; clone_size: -; cdr3_nt: TGTGCCAGCAGTTTTTCGACAGGAGCAGGGGAGCAGTTCTTC; cdr3_aa: CASSFSTGAGEQFF
v_call: TRBV7-2; d_call: -; j_call: TRBJ1-6; clone_size: -; cdr3_nt: TGTGCCAGCAGCCAAGGCAGGGCCTATAATTCACCCCTCCACTTT; cdr3_aa: CASSQGRAYNSPLHF
v_call: TRBV4-3; d_call: -; j_call: TRBJ1-1; clone_size: once; cdr3_nt: TGCGCCAGCAGCCAGGACAGAATGAACACTGAAGCTTTCTTT; cdr3_aa: CASSQDRMNTEAFF
v_call: TRBV7-9; d_call: -; j_call: TRBJ1-1; clone_size: -; cdr3_nt: TGTGCCAGCAGTCCCGGCCGGGTTGTGAGTGAAGCTTTCTTT; cdr3_aa: CASSPGRVVSEAFF
v_call: TRBV7-2; d_call: -; j_call: TRBJ2-7; clone_size: -; cdr3_nt: TGTGCCAGCAGCTCTAGCTCCTACGAGCAGTACTTC; cdr3_aa: CASSSSSYEQYF
v_call: TRBV6-5; d_call: TRBD1; j_call: TRBJ1-1; clone_size: few; cdr3_nt: TGTGCCAGCAAGGTAACTGGACAGGGATTCACTGAAGCTTTCTTT; cdr3_aa: CASKVTGQGFTEAFF
v_call: TRBV7-3; d_call: TRBD1; j_call: TRBJ1-2; clone_size: -; cdr3_nt: TGTGCCAGCAGCAGCTGGGACAGGGGATATGGCTACACCTTC; cdr3_aa: CASSSWDRGYGYTF
v_call: TRBV4-3; d_call: -; j_call: TRBJ1-2; clone_size: few; cdr3_nt: TGCGCCAGCAGCCAAGGGGCTTCTCCACAAAACTATGGCTACACCTTC; cdr3_aa: CASSQGASPQNYGYTF
v_call: TRBV11-3; d_call: -; j_call: TRBJ2-3; clone_size: -; cdr3_nt: TGTGCCAGCAGCCCTGGGGGCCGGGACGTCCCAGATACGCAGTATTTT; cdr3_aa: CASSPGGRDVPDTQYF
v_call: TRBV4-3; d_call: -; j_call: TRBJ1-4; clone_size: -; cdr3_nt: TGCGCCAGCAGCCAAGATCAAAGGGGTGGTGAAAAACTGTTTTTT; cdr3_aa: CASSQDQRGGEKLFF